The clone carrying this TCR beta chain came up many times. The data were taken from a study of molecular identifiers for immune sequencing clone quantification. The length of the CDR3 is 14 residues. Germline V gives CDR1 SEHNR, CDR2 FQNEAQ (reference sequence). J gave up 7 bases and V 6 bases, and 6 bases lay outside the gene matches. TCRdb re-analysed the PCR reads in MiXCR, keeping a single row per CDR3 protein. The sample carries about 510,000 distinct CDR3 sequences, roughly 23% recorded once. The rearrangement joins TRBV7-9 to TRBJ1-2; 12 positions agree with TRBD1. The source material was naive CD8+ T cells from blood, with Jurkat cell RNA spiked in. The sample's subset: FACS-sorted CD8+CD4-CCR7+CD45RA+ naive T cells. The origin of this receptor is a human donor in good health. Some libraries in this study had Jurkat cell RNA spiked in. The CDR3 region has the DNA TGTGCCAGCAGGACCGGGACAGGGGGCGGTGGCTACACCTTC. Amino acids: CASRTGTGGGGYTF.